The subject of this entry is one TCR beta chain. The antigen remains unidentified. Using immunoSEQ multiplex PCR, the repertoire was profiled, and TCRdb retains in-frame clones only, with some absent. Among approximately 2.3 million clones listed, approximately 93% were seen once. The record originates from a study of shared clonotypes between healthy human individuals. CDR3 length: 14 residues. Unmatched junction bases numbered 7, after V lost 3 bases and J lost 5 bases. CDR1 KGHSH and CDR2 LQKENI come from the germline V gene. Donors were healthy HIV-negative adults without recently reported acute infections or vaccinations. Researchers partitioned CD4+ cells into CD45RA+ naive and CD45RA-negative memory subsets. General study findings and limits: Non-shared clonotypes were found to have lower generation probabilities than the clonotypes that were shared by all four of the sorted-subset donors.

Sequences were obtained from naive CD4+ T cells from PBMCs. Subset meaning: CD45RA+ positively selected. The V call is TRBV18, the J call TRBJ2-7, with TRBD2 matching 7 bases. This clonotype originated in a man in his late teens or twenties in good health. Some clones in this sample may be carry-over from other donors' samples. The CDR3 DNA reads as TGTGCCAGCTCACCTCAGGGAGGGGACCACGAGCAGTACTTC. It encodes CASSPQGGDHEQYF.